This T cell receptor beta chain was captured by sequencing in a study of T cells in Graves' hyperthyroidism and ophthalmopathy. Orbital computed tomography and thyroid ultrasound, together with serum TRAb and thyroxine and clinical symptoms, were used for diagnoses. TCR beta CDR3 region amplification was performed from RNA transcripts. RT-PCR in the first round (using the HTBI primer set) targeted the TCR CDR3. TCRdb ran MiXCR on the multiplex PCR reads and lists one entry per CDR3 protein. Of over 350,000 distinct CDR3 sequences listed, about 18% are singletons. Germline CDR1 LGHNA, CDR2 YNFKEQ. Trimming removed 2 bases at V and 4 bases at J, with 12 bases between. The CDR3 covers 15 residues.

The chain joins TRBV4-2 to TRBJ1-5; D gene uncertain. This TCR was sampled from a man between 18 and 29 years old with Graves' ophthalmopathy. Sequenced: blood. The CDR3 DNA is TGTGCCAGCAGCCAAAAGGGTGATCCGAATCAGCCCCAGCATTTT. As protein: CASSQKGDPNQPQHF.